This record covers a single TCR beta chain. Its antigen is not identified. The V gene's germline CDR1 is ENHRY and CDR2 SYGVKD. The CDR3 contains 13 residues. With V trimmed by 11 bases and J by 0 bases, 5 bases remained unmatched. This record belongs to a study of cytomegalovirus exposure and HLA in healthy donors. Study-wide findings and caveats: Across donors, most TCRs were seen rarely, yet some public ones were widespread.

Assay: immunoSEQ multiplex PCR; the TCRdb copy retains only in-frame clones and omits some. The table has some 170,000 clones, 84% seen once. This sequence was found in a man aged 30-40 years in good health and CMV-seropositive. Input material: PBMCs. The V and J genes are TRBV10-3 and TRBJ2-7; 9 bases map to TRBD1. The CDR3 protein is CALGQGNSYEQYF. The CDR3 region has the DNA TGTGCCCTGGGACAGGGTAACTCCTACGAGCAGTACTTC.